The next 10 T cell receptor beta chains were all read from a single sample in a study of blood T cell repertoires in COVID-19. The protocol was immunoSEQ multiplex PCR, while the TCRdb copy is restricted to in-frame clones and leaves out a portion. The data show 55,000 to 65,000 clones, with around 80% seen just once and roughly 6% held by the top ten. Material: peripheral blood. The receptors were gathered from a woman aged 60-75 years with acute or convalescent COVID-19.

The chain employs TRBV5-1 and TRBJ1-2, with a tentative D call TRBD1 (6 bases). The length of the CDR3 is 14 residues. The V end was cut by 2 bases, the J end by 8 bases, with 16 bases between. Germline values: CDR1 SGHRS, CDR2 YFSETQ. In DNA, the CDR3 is TGCGCCAGCAGCTTAGGCGAGAGGGGGGGCGGCTACACCTTC. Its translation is CASSLGERGGGYTF.

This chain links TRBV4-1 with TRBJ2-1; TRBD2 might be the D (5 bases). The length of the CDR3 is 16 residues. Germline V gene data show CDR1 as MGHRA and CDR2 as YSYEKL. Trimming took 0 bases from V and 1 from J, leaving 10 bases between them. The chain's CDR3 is CASSQERTGSYNEQFF. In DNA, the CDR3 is TGCGCCAGCAGCCAAGAGAGGACGGGGTCCTACAATGAGCAGTTCTTC.

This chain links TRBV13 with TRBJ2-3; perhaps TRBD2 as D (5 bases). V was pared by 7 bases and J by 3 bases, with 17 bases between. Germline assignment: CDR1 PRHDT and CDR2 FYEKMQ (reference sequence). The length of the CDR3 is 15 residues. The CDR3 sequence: CASNSRWERTDTQYF. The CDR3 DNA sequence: TGTGCCAGCAACTCACGTTGGGAGCGGACAGATACGCAGTATTTT.

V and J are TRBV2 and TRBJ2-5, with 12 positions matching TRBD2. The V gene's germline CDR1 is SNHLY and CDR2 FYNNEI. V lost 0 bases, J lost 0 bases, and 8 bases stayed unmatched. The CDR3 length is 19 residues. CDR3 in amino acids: CASSEAWLAGGPDQETQYF. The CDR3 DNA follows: TGTGCCAGCAGTGAAGCGTGGCTAGCGGGGGGGCCGGACCAAGAGACCCAGTACTTC.

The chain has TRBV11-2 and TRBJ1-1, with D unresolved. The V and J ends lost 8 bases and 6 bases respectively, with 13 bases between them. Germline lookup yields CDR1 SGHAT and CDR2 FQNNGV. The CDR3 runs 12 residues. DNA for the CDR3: TGTGCCAGCCTTCTAATCGGGGCTGAAGCTTTCTTT. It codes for CASLLIGAEAFF.

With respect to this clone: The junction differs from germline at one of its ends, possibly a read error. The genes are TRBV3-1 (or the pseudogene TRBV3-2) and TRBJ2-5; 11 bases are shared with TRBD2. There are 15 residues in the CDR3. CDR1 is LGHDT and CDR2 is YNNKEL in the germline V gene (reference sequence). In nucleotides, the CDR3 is TGTGCCAGCAGCCAAGATGTGGCTAGCGGGGGGCAGAGGCACTTC. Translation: CASSQDVASGGQRHF.

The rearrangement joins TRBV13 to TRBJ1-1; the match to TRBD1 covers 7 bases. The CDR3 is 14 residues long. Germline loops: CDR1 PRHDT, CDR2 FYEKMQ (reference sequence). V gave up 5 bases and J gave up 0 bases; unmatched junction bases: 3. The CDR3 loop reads CASSPGTVNTEAFF. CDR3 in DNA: TGTGCCAGCAGCCCCGGGACAGTGAACACTGAAGCTTTCTTT.

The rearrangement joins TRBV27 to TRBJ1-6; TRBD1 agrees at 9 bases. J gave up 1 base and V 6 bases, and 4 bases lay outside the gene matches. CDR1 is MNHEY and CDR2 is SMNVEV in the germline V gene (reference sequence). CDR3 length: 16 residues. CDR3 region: CASSGTGLSYNSPLHF. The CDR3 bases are TGTGCCAGCAGCGGGACAGGGTTGTCCTATAATTCACCCCTCCACTTT.

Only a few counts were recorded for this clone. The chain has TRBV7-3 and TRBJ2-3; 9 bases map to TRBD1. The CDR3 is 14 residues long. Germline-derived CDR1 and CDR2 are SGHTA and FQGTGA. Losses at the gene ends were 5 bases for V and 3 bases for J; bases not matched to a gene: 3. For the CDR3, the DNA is TGTGCCAGCAGCCCGACAGGGGGAACAGATACGCAGTATTTT. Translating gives CASSPTGGTDTQYF.

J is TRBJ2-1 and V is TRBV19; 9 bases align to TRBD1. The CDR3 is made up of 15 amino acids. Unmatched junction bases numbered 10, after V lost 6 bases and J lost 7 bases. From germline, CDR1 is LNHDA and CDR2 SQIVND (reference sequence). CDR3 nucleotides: TGTGCCAGTAGGTCCGCCGGGACAGGGTCGAATGAGCAGTTCTTC. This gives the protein CASRSAGTGSNEQFF.